These 22 T cell receptor beta chains share one sample of origin, sequenced in a study of T cell responses to AZD1222 COVID-19 vaccine. Measured with immunoSEQ multiplex PCR; TCRdb has only the in-frame clones, and not every one. The sample holds 120,000 to 150,000 clones, under 95% seen once. The material was peripheral blood, obtained on day 0 of AZD1222 vaccination. The receptors were gathered from an adult in good health.

V and J are TRBV5-6 and TRBJ2-7; D gene ambiguous. The CDR3 sequence is 14 residues long. Between the trimmed V and J ends, which lost 1 base and 4 bases, there was a span of 12 bases. The germline V gene encodes CDR1 SGHDT and CDR2 YYEEEE. The CDR3 sequence is CASSLKPNFYEQYF. For the CDR3, the DNA is TGTGCCAGCAGCTTGAAGCCAAACTTTTACGAGCAGTACTTC.

This rearrangement joins TRBV5-6 to TRBJ2-1; D remains unclear. The germline V gene has CDR1 SGHDT and CDR2 YYEEEE. V was clipped by 4 bases and J by 6 bases, with 14 bases between them. The CDR3 runs 14 residues. DNA for the CDR3: TGTGCCAGCAGCCCGACGACGGGTGCCAATGAGCAGTTCTTC. This encodes CASSPTTGANEQFF.

This sequence joins TRBV2 and TRBJ1-2; tentatively, D is TRBD1 (6 bases). This CDR3 region has 13 residues. Trimming took 4 bases from V and 8 from J, leaving 14 bases between them. Germline V gene sequence: CDR1 SNHLY, CDR2 FYNNEI. The CDR3 sequence is CASSGGQGTGYTF. CDR3 coding DNA: TGTGCCAGCAGTGGGGGGCAGGGAACAGGCTACACCTTC.

The chain has TRBV7-6 and TRBJ2-1, with D possibly TRBD2 on 6 matching bases. Trimming left V 0 bases short and J 8 bases short, with 14 bases between. The CDR3 is 15 residues long. Germline V lookup: CDR1 SGHVS, CDR2 FNYEAQ. The CDR3: CASSLAIGGRDEQFF. The CDR3 bases are TGTGCCAGCAGCTTAGCAATCGGGGGTCGCGATGAGCAGTTCTTC.

A word on this clone: The DNA is omitted, as the CDR3 cannot be located on it reliably, and the CDR3 follows TCRdb's listing. V and J are TRBV7-9 and TRBJ1-2; TRBD1, the table's D call, was not compared with the DNA. The CDR3 is 13 amino acids in total, end residues counted. Looked up from germline, CDR1 is SEHNR and CDR2 is FQNEAQ (reference sequence). CDR3: CASSSNPVGQGTF.

The rearrangement joins TRBV15 to TRBJ2-2, with D perhaps TRBD2 (5 bases). Germline V CDR1 and CDR2: LNHNV, YYDKDF (reference sequence). The CDR3 sequence is 17 residues long. V lost 3 bases to trimming and J lost 4 bases, with 18 bases between them. The CDR3 spells CATSRSRGGIVTGELFF. The CDR3 DNA sequence: TGTGCCACCAGCAGGTCCCGGGGTGGGATTGTCACCGGGGAGCTGTTTTTT.

This chain links TRBV4-3 with TRBJ1-4, with TRBD1 matching over 9 bases. CDR1 is LGHNA and CDR2 is YSLEER in the germline V gene. Losses at the gene ends were 3 bases for V and 5 bases for J; bases not matched to a gene: 1. This CDR3 region has 14 residues. The CDR3 sequence is CASSQDRGNEKLFF. CDR3 nucleotides: TGCGCCAGCAGCCAGGACAGGGGAAATGAAAAACTGTTTTTT.

The chain links TRBV19 to TRBJ1-4, with D possibly being TRBD1 (5 bases). V lost 7 bases and J lost 5, with 11 bases in between. The CDR3 totals 13 residues. In germline, CDR1 is LNHDA, CDR2 SQIVND (reference sequence). CDR3 in amino acids: CASTRDVNEKLFF. The CDR3 region has the DNA TGTGCCAGTACCCGGGACGTGAATGAAAAACTGTTTTTT.

The chain recombines TRBV9 with TRBJ1-4; D is ambiguous. This CDR3 has 14 amino acids. Germline V gives CDR1 SGDLS, CDR2 YYNGEE. Trimming removed 0 bases from V and 7 bases from J, with 10 bases in between. CDR3 residues: CASSVGRGLEKLFF. The CDR3 coding sequence is TGTGCCAGCAGCGTAGGCCGAGGACTTGAAAAACTGTTTTTT.

DNA for the CDR3: TGTGCCAGCAGCCCGCTACAGGGGTGGGGCTACACCTTC. Encoded protein: CASSPLQGWGYTF. The rearrangement links TRBV13 to TRBJ1-2, with 7 bases aligning to TRBD1. Losses at the gene ends were 5 bases for V and 8 bases for J; bases not matched to a gene: 8. CDR3 length: 13 amino acids. Germline CDR1 is PRHDT and CDR2 is FYEKMQ (reference sequence).

The CDR3, as DNA: TGCGCCAGCAGCTTGGCCGCAGGAACCCCCTTTGAAGCTTTCTTT. Encoded protein: CASSLAAGTPFEAFF. The chain combines TRBV5-1 with TRBJ1-1; D gene ambiguous. Trimming cost V 0 bases and J 7 bases, with 16 bases left between them. From germline, CDR1 is SGHRS and CDR2 YFSETQ. CDR3 length: 15 residues.

The J gene is TRBJ2-5, the V gene TRBV4-2, with 9 bases matching TRBD1. Trimming removed 4 bases from V and 7 bases from J; junction bases left unmatched: 10. Germline V CDR1 and CDR2: LGHNA, YNFKEQ. This CDR3 is 15 amino acids long. As DNA, the CDR3 is TGTGCCAGCAGCCGCGGACAGGGGAATTCCGGGACCCAGTACTTC. It specifies CASSRGQGNSGTQYF.

The chain uses TRBV28 and TRBJ1-4; D remains unclear. The CDR3 is made up of 13 amino acids. CDR1 is MDHEN and CDR2 is SYDVKM in the germline V gene. V dropped 2 bases and J dropped 8 bases, with 9 bases sitting between them. DNA of the CDR3: TGTGCCAGCAGTTTACCGGCAGAGGAAAAACTGTTTTTT. Translated: CASSLPAEEKLFF.

The chain combines TRBV7-9 with TRBJ1-6; tentative D call: TRBD1 (6 bases). From germline, CDR1 is SEHNR and CDR2 FQNEAQ (reference sequence). This CDR3 spans 17 amino acids. V was pared by 5 bases and J by 7 bases, with 21 bases between. This CDR3 reads CASSPNSRGERNSPLHF. DNA for the CDR3: TGTGCCAGCAGCCCGAATTCGAGGGGGGAAAGGAATTCACCCCTCCACTTT.

Only a few counts were recorded for this clone. This rearrangement joins TRBV2 to TRBJ2-1; no clear D. The CDR3 loop spans 11 amino acids. Germline V lookup: CDR1 SNHLY, CDR2 FYNNEI. V lost 7 bases, J lost 13 bases, and 14 bases lay in between. The CDR3 sequence is CASTPSAPQFF. The CDR3 region has the DNA TGTGCCAGCACCCCGTCGGCCCCTCAGTTCTTC. Drawing the rest from reference TRBV2 and TRBJ2-1, the complete variable domain is EPEVTQTPSHQVTQMGQEVILRCVPISNHLYFYWYRQILGQKVEFLVSFYNNEISEKSEIFDDQFSVERPDGSNFTLKIRSTKLEDSAMYFCASTPSAPQFFGPGTRLTVL.

In this sample, this clone turned up a few times. The genes are TRBV5-8 and TRBJ1-4, with D possibly matching TRBD1 (5 bases). The CDR3 runs 14 residues. The germline V and J ends were trimmed by 6 bases and 8 bases, with 17 bases remaining between them. Germline V gene sequence: CDR1 SGHTS, CDR2 YDEGEE. The CDR3 sequence is CASTLDRGGEKLFF. In DNA, the CDR3 is TGTGCCAGCACCCTTGATCGGGGCGGAGAAAAACTGTTTTTT.

This chain uses TRBV28 with TRBJ1-2; unclear D gene. This CDR3 spans 14 amino acids. Trimming removed 3 bases from V and 2 bases from J, with 10 bases in between. Germline V gene data show CDR1 as MDHEN and CDR2 as SYDVKM. CDR3 in amino acids: CASSFRQPNYGYTF. The DNA of the CDR3 is TGTGCCAGCAGTTTTCGCCAGCCGAACTATGGCTACACCTTC.

For this clone: A read error may account for a junction end that differs from germline. The gene calls are TRBV7-3 and TRBJ2-7; D may be TRBD2 (5 bases). The CDR3 is 14 amino acids. Germline V gives CDR1 SGHTA, CDR2 FQGTGA. CDR3 sequence reads: CASSLGTADYKQYF. The CDR3, as DNA: TGTGCCAGCAGCCTAGGTACGGCAGACTACAAGCAGTACTTC.

This clone was seen a single time. This chain joins TRBV20-1 and TRBJ2-7; no firm D call. Germline V gene sequence: CDR1 DFQATT, CDR2 SNEGSKA (reference sequence). The CDR3 is 12 amino acids. V lost 3 bases and J lost 4, with 10 bases in between. The DNA for the CDR3 is TGCAGTGCTAGTCGTGAGGTTTACGAGCAGTACTTC. The encoded protein is CSASREVYEQYF.

Written as DNA, the CDR3 is TGCGCCAGCAGCTTGGATCTAGCGGGGGGTTTCCCCTCGTCTAATGAGCAGTTCTTC. It specifies CASSLDLAGGFPSSNEQFF. This chain connects TRBV5-1 to TRBJ2-1, with TRBD2 matching over 11 bases. Germline lookup yields CDR1 SGHRS and CDR2 YFSETQ. V trimming: 0 bases; J trimming: 7 bases; junction bases outside the gene matches: 15. The CDR3 is 19 amino acids.

The chain links TRBV7-2 to TRBJ2-1; 8 bases align to TRBD2. The V segment lost 4 bases and the J segment 4 bases; nucleotides outside the gene matches: 3. CDR1 and CDR2 from the germline V gene are SGHTA and FQGNSA. CDR3 length equals 14 residues. The CDR3 region is CASSSASGYNEQFF. CDR3 sequence (DNA): TGTGCCAGCAGCTCGGCTAGCGGGTACAATGAGCAGTTCTTC.

The rearrangement links TRBV28 to TRBJ1-5; TRBD1 aligns across 9 bases. J gave up 4 bases and V 6 bases, and 4 bases lay outside the gene matches. The CDR3 length is 14 residues. Germline CDR1 is MDHEN and CDR2 is SYDVKM. CDR3 bases: TGTGCCAGCAGGGGACAGGGTCCAAATCAGCCCCAGCATTTT. Protein: CASRGQGPNQPQHF. Using reference TRBV28 and TRBJ1-5 for the parts outside the CDR3, the full variable domain is DVKVTQSSRYLVKRTGEKVFLECVQDMDHENMFWYRQDPGLGLRLIYFSYDVKMKEKGDIPEGYSVSREKKERFSLILESASTNQTSMYLCASRGQGPNQPQHFGDGTRLSIL.